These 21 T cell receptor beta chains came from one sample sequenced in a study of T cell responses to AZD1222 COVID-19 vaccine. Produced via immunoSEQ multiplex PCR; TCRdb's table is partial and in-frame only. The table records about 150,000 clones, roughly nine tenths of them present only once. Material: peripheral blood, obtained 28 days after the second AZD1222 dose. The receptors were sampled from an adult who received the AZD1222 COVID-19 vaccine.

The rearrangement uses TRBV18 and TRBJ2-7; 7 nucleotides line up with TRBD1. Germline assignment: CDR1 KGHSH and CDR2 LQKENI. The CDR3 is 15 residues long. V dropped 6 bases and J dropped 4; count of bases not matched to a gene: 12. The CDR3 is CASSPGGASLYEQYF. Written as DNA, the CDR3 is TGTGCCAGCTCCCCAGGGGGAGCCTCGCTGTACGAGCAGTACTTC.

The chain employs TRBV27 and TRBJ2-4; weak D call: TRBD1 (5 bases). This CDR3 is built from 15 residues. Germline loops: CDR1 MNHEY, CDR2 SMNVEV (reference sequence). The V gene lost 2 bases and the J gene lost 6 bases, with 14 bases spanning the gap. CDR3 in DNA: TGTGCCAGCAGTTTACAGGGTGGATTGAGAAACATTCAGTACTTC. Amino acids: CASSLQGGLRNIQYF.

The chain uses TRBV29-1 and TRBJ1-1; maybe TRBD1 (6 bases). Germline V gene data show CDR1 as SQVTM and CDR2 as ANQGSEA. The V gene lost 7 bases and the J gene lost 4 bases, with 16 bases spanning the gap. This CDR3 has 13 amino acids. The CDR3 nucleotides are TGCAGCGCATACAGGGAGCGCGGCACTGAAGCTTTCTTT. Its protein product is CSAYRERGTEAFF.

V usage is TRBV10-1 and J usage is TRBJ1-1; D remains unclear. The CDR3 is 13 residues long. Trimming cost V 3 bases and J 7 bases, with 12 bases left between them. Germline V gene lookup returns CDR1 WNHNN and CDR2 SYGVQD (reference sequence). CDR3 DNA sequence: TGCGCCAGCAGTGAAAATGTAGTCGGTGAAGCTTTCTTT. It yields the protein CASSENVVGEAFF.

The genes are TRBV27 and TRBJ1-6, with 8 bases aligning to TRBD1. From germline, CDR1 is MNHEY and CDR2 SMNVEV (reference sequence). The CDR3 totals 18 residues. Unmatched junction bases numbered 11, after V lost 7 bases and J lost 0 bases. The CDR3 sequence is CASTPGQGIISYNSPLHF. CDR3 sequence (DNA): TGTGCCAGCACCCCAGGACAGGGAATCATCTCCTATAATTCACCCCTCCACTTT.

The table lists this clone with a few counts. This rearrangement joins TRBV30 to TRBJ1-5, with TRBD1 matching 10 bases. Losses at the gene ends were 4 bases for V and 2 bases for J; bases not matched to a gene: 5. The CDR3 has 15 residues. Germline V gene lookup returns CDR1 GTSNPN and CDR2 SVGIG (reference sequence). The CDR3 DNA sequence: TGTGCCTGGAACCTCGGGACAGGGGGCAATCAGCCCCAGCATTTT. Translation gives CAWNLGTGGNQPQHF. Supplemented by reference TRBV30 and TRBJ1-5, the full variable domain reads SQTIHQWPATLVQPVGSPLSLECTVEGTSNPNLYWYRQAAGRGLQLLFYSVGIGQISSEVPQNLSASRPQDRQFILSSKKLLLSDSGFYLCAWNLGTGGNQPQHFGDGTRLSIL.

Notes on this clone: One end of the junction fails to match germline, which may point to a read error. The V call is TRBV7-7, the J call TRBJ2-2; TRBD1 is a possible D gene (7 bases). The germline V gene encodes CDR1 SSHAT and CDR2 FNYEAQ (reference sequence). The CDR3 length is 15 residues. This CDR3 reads CASRGDISNTGELFF. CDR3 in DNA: TGTGCTAGCAGGGGGGACATATCGAACACCGGGGAGCTGTTTTTT.

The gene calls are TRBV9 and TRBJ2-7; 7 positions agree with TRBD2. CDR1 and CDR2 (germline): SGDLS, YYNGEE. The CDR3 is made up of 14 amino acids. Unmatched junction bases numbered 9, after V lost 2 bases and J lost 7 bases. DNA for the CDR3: TGTGCCAGCAGCGTGGCGGGAGAATCGGATGAGCAGTACTTC. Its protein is CASSVAGESDEQYF.

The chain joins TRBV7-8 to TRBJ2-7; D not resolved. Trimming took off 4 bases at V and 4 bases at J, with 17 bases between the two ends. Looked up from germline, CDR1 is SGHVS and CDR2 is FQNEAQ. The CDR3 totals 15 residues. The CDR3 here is CASSSFPRLTYEQYF. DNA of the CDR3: TGTGCCAGCAGCTCCTTCCCGAGACTTACTTACGAGCAGTACTTC. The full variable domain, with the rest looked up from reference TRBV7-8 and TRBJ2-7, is GAGVSQSPRYKVAKRGQDVALRCDPISGHVSLFWYQQALGQGPEFLTYFQNEAQLDKSGLPSDRFFAERPEGSVSTLKIQRTQQEDSAVYLCASSSFPRLTYEQYFGPGTRLTVT.

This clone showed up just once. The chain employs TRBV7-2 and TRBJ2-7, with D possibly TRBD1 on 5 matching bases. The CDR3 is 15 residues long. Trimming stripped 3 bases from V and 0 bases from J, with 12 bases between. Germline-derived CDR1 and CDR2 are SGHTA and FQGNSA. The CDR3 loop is CASSFLSTASYEQYF. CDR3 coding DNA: TGTGCCAGCAGCTTTTTATCGACAGCCTCCTACGAGCAGTACTTC.

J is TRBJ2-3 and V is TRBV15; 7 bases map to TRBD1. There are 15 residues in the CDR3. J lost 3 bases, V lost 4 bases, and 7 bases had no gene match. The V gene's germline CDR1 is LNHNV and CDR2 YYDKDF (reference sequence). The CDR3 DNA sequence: TGTGCCACCAGCAACAGGGGAAGGGAAACAGATACGCAGTATTTT. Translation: CATSNRGRETDTQYF.

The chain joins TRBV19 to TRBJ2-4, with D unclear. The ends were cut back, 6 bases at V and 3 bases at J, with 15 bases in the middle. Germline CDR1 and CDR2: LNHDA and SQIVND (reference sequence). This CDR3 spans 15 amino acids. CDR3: CASSTVSLGKNIQYF. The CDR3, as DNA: TGTGCCAGTAGCACAGTCTCATTAGGCAAAAACATTCAGTACTTC.

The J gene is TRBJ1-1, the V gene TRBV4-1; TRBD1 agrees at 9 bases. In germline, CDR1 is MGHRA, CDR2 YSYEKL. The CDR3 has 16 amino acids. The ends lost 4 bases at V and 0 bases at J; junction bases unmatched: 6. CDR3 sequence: CASSLGTGSMNTEAFF. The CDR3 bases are TGCGCCAGCAGCCTCGGGACAGGGAGCATGAACACTGAAGCTTTCTTT.

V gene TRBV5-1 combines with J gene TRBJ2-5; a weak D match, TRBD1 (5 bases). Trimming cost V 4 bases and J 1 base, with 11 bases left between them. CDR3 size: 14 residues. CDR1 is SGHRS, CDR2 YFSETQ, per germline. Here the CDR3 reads CASSEARGQETQYF. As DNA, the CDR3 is TGCGCCAGCAGCGAGGCTAGGGGCCAAGAGACCCAGTACTTC.

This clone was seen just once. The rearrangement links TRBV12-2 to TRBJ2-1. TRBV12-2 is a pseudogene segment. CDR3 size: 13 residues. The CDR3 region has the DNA TGTGCAAGTCGCCCCGAGACGAGCTGTGAGCAGTTCTTC. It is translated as CASRPETSCEQFF.

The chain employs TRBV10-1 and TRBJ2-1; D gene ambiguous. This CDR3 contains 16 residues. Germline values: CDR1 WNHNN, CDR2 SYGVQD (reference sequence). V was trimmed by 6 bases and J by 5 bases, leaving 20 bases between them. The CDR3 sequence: CASSPFGRGADNEQFF. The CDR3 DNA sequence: TGCGCCAGCAGCCCCTTTGGGCGAGGAGCCGACAATGAGCAGTTCTTC.

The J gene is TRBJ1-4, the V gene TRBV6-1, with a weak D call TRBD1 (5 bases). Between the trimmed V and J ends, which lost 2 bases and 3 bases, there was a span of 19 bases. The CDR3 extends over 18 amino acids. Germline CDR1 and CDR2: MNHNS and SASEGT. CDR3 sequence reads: CASSEPPGGSGSNEKLFF. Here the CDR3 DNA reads TGTGCCAGCAGTGAACCCCCGGGAGGTTCAGGGTCTAATGAAAAACTGTTTTTT.

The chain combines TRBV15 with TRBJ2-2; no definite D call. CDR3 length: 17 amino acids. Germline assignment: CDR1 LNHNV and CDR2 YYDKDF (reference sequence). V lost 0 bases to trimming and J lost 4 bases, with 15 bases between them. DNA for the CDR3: TGTGCCACCAGCAGAGATATTGGTCGCGTGGGCACCGGGGAGCTGTTTTTT. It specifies CATSRDIGRVGTGELFF.

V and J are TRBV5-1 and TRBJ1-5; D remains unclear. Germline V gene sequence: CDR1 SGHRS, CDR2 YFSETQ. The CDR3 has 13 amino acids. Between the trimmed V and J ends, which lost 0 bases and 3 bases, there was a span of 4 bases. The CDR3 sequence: CASSLGLNQPQHF. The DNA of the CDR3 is TGCGCCAGCAGCTTGGGGCTCAATCAGCCCCAGCATTTT.

The CDR3, as DNA: TGCGCCAGCAGCGGGAGGGCAGGGGGGTCCTACGAGCAGTACTTC. It codes for CASSGRAGGSYEQYF. The chain uses TRBV5-1 and TRBJ2-7; the D gene could be TRBD1 or TRBD2 (7 bases each). The CDR3 totals 15 residues. V dropped 4 bases and J dropped 1 base, with 15 bases sitting between them. Germline-derived CDR1 and CDR2 are SGHRS and YFSETQ. The complete variable domain, with remaining parts taken from reference TRBV5-1 and TRBJ2-7, reads KAGVTQTPRYLIKTRGQQVTLSCSPISGHRSVSWYQQTPGQGLQFLFEYFSETQRNKGNFPGRFSGRQFSNSRSEMNVSTLELGDSALYLCASSGRAGGSYEQYFGPGTRLTVT.

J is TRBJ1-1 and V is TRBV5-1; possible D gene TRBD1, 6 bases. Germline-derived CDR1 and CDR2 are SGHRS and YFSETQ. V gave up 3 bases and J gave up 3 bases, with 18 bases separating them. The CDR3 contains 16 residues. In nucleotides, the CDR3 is TGCGCCAGCAGCTCCCCGGCGGGGGCGCGGGACACTGAAGCTTTCTTT. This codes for CASSSPAGARDTEAFF.